This T cell receptor (beta chain) stems from a study of metastatic and nonmetastatic thyroid tumors. Study processing details: To classify distant metastasis in papillary thyroid cancer, a model was built from CDR3 differences across clinicopathological groups. TCRdb reanalyzed the PCR reads via MiXCR. TCRdb's processing, not the authors', yielded these V and J calls. The sample includes about 40,000 clones, roughly 10% of them seen just once. This clone was counted ten times or more. The target antigen is unknown. Patients underwent thyroid surgery, and none had received any treatment before it. Points from the study as a whole: According to reports, the diversity of TCR beta was significantly higher in malignant thyroid tumors than in benign nodules, and this held in both blood and tumor samples.

V dropped 7 bases and J dropped 0; count of bases not matched to a gene: 7. This CDR3 spans 16 amino acids. Germline CDR1 reads LNHNV; CDR2 reads YYDKDF (reference sequence). The V and J genes are TRBV15 and TRBJ2-5; 11 positions match TRBD2. Input material: blood. The sequence derives from a female donor with papillary thyroid cancer or a benign thyroid nodule (not recorded which). Some clones in this sample may be carry-over from other donors' samples. The CDR3, as DNA: TGTGCCACCACCCCCTCTAGCGGGAGGCACCAAGAGACCCAGTACTTC. Protein sequence: CATTPSSGRHQETQYF.